Listed here are 15 T cell receptor beta chains from one sample, sequenced in a study of blood T cell repertoires in COVID-19. Libraries were prepared by immunoSEQ multiplex PCR; TCRdb keeps only in-frame clonotypes and omits some of them. Of 150,000 to 200,000 clones listed, about 90% are singletons. The sample taken for sequencing was peripheral blood. The receptors shown here come from a man between 65 and 85 years old with active or convalescent COVID-19.

The chain joins TRBV19 to TRBJ1-5, with 10 bases fitting TRBD1. The V segment lost 5 bases and the J segment 2 bases; nucleotides outside the gene matches: 3. Germline V gives CDR1 LNHDA, CDR2 SQIVND (reference sequence). This CDR3 is built from 15 residues. The DNA for the CDR3 is TGTGCCAGTAGTGAGACAGGGGGCGGCAATCAGCCCCAGCATTTT. This translates into CASSETGGGNQPQHF.

The chain joins TRBV12-3 or TRBV12-4 to TRBJ2-1; 8 bases align to TRBD2. V was pared by 3 bases and J by 7 bases, with 2 bases of the junction left unmatched. The CDR3 totals 13 residues. CDR3 in amino acids: CASSLRLANEQFF. The CDR3 DNA reads as TGTGCCAGCAGTTTGCGACTAGCGAATGAGCAGTTCTTC.

This clone was counted a single time. The chain is built from TRBV5-1 and TRBJ2-1; 9 bases map to TRBD1. Trimming took 5 bases from V and 9 from J; bases not matched to a gene: 6. From germline, CDR1 is SGHRS and CDR2 YFSETQ. The length of the CDR3 is 13 residues. This CDR3 is CASRPGQGSEQFF. In DNA form, the CDR3 reads TGCGCCAGCAGACCGGGACAGGGATCTGAGCAGTTCTTC.

The chain recombines TRBV7-8 with TRBJ2-1, with 12 bases that match TRBD2. The germline gives CDR1 SGHVS, CDR2 FQNEAQ. V shed 2 bases, J shed 7 bases, and the junction held 3 bases outside the gene matches. The CDR3 is made up of 15 amino acids. CDR3 sequence: CASSLTSGRWNEQFF. The DNA for the CDR3 is TGTGCCAGCAGCTTAACTAGCGGGAGGTGGAATGAGCAGTTCTTC.

This chain connects TRBV28 to TRBJ1-5; D uncertain. Germline CDR1 is MDHEN and CDR2 is SYDVKM. Trimming took off 10 bases at V and 2 bases at J, with 9 bases between the two ends. The CDR3 has 12 residues. Written as DNA, the CDR3 is TGTGCCACCTTCCCGGGCAATCAGCCCCAGCATTTT. Translation gives CATFPGNQPQHF. Combining the CDR3 with reference TRBV28 and TRBJ1-5 gives the whole variable domain DVKVTQSSRYLVKRTGEKVFLECVQDMDHENMFWYRQDPGLGLRLIYFSYDVKMKEKGDIPEGYSVSREKKERFSLILESASTNQTSMYLCATFPGNQPQHFGDGTRLSIL.

There are a few counts of this clone. V is TRBV28 and J is TRBJ2-7; D gene unclear. This CDR3 has 13 amino acids. V lost 8 bases, J lost 2 bases, and 13 bases lay in between. The germline CDR1 and CDR2 sequences are MDHEN and SYDVKM. The CDR3 DNA follows: TGTGCCAGCCGCCCCCCCACAGCCTACGAGCAGTACTTC. Translated: CASRPPTAYEQYF.

The chain combines TRBV27 with TRBJ1-5; TRBD1 matches 8 bases. V shed 3 bases, J shed 7 bases, and the junction held 11 bases outside the gene matches. The CDR3 spans 16 residues. Per germline, CDR1 MNHEY and CDR2 SMNVEV (reference sequence). The CDR3 nucleotides read TGTGCCAGCAGTTTCGCCTCGGTTCCAGGGGGCCAGCCCCAGCATTTT. Amino acid sequence: CASSFASVPGGQPQHF.

This clone appeared a few times. The rearrangement joins TRBV18 to TRBJ1-2, with 7 bases matching TRBD1. Germline CDR1 is KGHSH and CDR2 is LQKENI. The CDR3 contains 15 residues. Germline trimming cut 6 bases from V and 2 bases from J; bases unmatched to any gene: 9. DNA for the CDR3: TGTGCCAGCTCCGCCACAGGGGTCGTAAACTATGGCTACACCTTC. Its protein is CASSATGVVNYGYTF.

The chain links TRBV7-3 to TRBJ1-1; D is possibly TRBD1 (5 bases). Germline V gene data show CDR1 as SGHTA and CDR2 as FQGTGA. There are 13 residues in the CDR3. V dropped 4 bases and J dropped 11 bases, with 17 bases sitting between them. This chain's CDR3 is CASSSRDSSVAFF. In nucleotides, the CDR3 is TGTGCCAGCAGCTCCCGTGACAGCTCTGTGGCTTTCTTT.

V and J are TRBV7-3 and TRBJ2-5, with 12 nucleotides matching TRBD2. The CDR3 is made up of 21 amino acids. Trimming at V came to 1 base and at J to 0 bases, leaving 15 bases not matched to a gene. Germline-derived CDR1 and CDR2 are SGHTA and FQGTGA. The CDR3 sequence is CASSLRGSGTSGSAYQETQYF. In nucleotides, the CDR3 is TGTGCCAGCAGCTTAAGAGGTTCCGGGACTAGCGGGTCCGCGTACCAAGAGACCCAGTACTTC.

The V gene is TRBV6-2 or TRBV6-3, the J gene TRBJ1-1; no clear D gene. Trimming removed 2 bases from V and 0 bases from J, with 4 bases in between. The CDR3 has 13 amino acids. Germline CDR1 is MNHEY and CDR2 is SVGEGT. Written as DNA, the CDR3 is TGTGCCAGCAGTTACCTCGTGAACACTGAAGCTTTCTTT. It encodes CASSYLVNTEAFF.

This clone was counted a single time. The chain joins TRBV29-1 to TRBJ1-2; 10 nucleotides align to TRBD1. Germline loops: CDR1 SQVTM, CDR2 ANQGSEA. V dropped 1 base and J dropped 8; count of bases not matched to a gene: 7. This CDR3 region has 14 residues. DNA of the CDR3: TGCAGCGTTGAAGGAGGCGGGACAGGGGACGGCTACACCTTC. Amino acids: CSVEGGGTGDGYTF.

The chain uses TRBV10-2 and TRBJ1-2; 7 bases line up with TRBD1. Germline-derived CDR1 and CDR2 are WSHSY and SAAADI. The V segment lost 4 bases and the J segment 12 bases; nucleotides outside the gene matches: 8. The CDR3 covers 12 residues. The CDR3 coding sequence is TGCGCCAGCAGTGTATCCTCCAGGGGGAACACCTTC. As protein: CASSVSSRGNTF.

The CDR3 DNA sequence: TGTGCCAGCAACAGGGGGGCCCTGAACACTGAAGCTTTCTTT. This translates into CASNRGALNTEAFF. The chain recombines TRBV9 with TRBJ1-1; 8 nucleotides align to TRBD1. The CDR3 consists of 14 residues. Trimming took 6 bases from V and 0 from J; bases not matched to a gene: 4. CDR1 and CDR2 (germline): SGDLS, YYNGEE.

The genes are TRBV5-4 and TRBJ1-1, with 7 bases fitting TRBD1. Germline CDR1 reads SGHNT; CDR2 reads YYREEE (reference sequence). CDR3 length: 14 residues. The J segment lost 1 base and the V segment lost 3 bases, leaving 3 bases of the junction unmatched. The CDR3 DNA reads as TGTGCCAGCAGCTCGGGACAGCAGAACACTGAAGCTTTCTTT. It translates to CASSSGQQNTEAFF.